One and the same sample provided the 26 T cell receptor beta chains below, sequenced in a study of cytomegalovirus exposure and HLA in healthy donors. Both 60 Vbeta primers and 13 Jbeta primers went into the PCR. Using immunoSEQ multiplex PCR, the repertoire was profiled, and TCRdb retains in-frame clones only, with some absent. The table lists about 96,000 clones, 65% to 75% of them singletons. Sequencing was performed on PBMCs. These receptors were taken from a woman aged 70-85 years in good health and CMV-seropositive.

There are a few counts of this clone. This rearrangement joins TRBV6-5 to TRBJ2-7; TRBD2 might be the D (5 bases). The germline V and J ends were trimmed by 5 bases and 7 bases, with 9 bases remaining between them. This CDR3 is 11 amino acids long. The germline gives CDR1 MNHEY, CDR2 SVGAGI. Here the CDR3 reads CASSLREEQYF. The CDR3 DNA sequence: TGTGCCAGCAGTCTCCGGGAAGAGCAGTACTTC.

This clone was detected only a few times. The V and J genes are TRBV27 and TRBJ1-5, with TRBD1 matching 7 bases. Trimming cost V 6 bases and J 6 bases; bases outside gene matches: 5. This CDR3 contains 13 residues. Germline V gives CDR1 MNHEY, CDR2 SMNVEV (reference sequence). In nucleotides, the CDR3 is TGTGCCAGCAGCCTTGGGACAGCTCAGCCCCAGCATTTT. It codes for CASSLGTAQPQHF.

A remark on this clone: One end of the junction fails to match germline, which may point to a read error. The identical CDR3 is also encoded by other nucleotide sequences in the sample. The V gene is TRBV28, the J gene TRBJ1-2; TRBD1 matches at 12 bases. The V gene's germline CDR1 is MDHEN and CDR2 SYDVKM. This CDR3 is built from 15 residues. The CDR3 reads CASRSGTGGSYGYTF. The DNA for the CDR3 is TGCGCCAGCAGGTCTGGGACAGGGGGCAGCTATGGCTACACCTTC.

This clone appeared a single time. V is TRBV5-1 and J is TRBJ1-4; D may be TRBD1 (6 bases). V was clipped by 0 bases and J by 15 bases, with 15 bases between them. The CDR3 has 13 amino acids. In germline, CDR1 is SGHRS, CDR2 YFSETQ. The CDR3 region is CASSLGTGLEVFF. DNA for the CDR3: TGCGCCAGCAGCTTGGGTACAGGGCTTGAGGTGTTTTTT.

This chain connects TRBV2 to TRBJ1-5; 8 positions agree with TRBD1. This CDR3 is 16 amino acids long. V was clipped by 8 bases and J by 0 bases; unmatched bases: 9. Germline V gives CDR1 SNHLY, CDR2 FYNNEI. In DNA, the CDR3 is TGTGCCAGCGAACCGGGACAGGACTATAGCAATCAGCCCCAGCATTTT. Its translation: CASEPGQDYSNQPQHF.

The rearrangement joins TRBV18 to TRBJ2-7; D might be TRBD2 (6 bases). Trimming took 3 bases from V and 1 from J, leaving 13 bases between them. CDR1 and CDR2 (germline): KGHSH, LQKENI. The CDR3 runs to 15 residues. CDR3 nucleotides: TGTGCCAGCTCACCGAACCGGGACTCATCCTACGAGCAGTACTTC. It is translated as CASSPNRDSSYEQYF.

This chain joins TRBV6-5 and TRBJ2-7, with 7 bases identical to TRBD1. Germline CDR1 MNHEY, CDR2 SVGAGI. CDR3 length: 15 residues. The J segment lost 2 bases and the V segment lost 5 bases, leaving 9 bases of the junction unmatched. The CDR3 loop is CASSHDRDLTYEQYF. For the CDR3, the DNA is TGTGCCAGCAGTCATGACAGGGATCTCACCTACGAGCAGTACTTC.

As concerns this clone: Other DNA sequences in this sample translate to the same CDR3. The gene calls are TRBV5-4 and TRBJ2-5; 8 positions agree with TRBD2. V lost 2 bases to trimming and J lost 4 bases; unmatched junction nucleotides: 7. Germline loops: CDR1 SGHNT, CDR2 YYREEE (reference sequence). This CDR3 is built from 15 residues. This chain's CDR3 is CASSFSSGSVETQYF. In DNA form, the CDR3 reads TGTGCCAGCAGCTTCTCCAGCGGGAGTGTAGAGACCCAGTACTTC.

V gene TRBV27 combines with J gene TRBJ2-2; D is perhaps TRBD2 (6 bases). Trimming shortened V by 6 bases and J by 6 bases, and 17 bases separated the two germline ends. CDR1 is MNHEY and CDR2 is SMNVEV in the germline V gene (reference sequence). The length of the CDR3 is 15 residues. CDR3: CASRGGTARAGELFF. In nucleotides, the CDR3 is TGTGCCAGCAGAGGAGGGACGGCTCGGGCCGGGGAGCTGTTTTTT.

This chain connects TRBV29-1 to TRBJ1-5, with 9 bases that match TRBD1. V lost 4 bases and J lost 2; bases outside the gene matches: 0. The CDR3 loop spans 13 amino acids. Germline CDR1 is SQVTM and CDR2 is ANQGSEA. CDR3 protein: CSVGDRGNQPQHF. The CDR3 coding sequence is TGCAGCGTTGGGGACAGGGGCAATCAGCCCCAGCATTTT.

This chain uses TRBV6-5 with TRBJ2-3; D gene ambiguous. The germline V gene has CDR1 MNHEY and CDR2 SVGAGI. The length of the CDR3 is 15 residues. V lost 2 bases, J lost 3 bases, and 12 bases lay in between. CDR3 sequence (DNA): TGTGCCAGCAGTTACGGTTGGCGGTCGACAGATACGCAGTATTTT. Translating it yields CASSYGWRSTDTQYF.

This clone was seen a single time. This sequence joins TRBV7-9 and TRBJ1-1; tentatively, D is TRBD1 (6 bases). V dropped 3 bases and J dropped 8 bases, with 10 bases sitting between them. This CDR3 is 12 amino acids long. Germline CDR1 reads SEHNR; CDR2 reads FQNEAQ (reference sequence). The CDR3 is CASSFVGTEAFF. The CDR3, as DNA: TGTGCCAGCAGCTTCGTAGGGACAGAAGCTTTCTTT.

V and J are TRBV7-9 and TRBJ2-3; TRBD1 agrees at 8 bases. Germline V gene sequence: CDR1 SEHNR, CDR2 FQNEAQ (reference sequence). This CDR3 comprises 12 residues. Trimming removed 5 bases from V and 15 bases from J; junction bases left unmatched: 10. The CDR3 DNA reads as TGTGCCAGCAGCCTAGGGACAGGCACCTTTTATTTT. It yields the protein CASSLGTGTFYF.

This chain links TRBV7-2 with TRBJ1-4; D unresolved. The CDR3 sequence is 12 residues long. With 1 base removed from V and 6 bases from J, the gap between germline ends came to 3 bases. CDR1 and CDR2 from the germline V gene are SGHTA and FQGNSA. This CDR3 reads CASSLGDEKLFF. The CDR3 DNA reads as TGTGCCAGCAGCTTAGGCGATGAAAAACTGTTTTTT.

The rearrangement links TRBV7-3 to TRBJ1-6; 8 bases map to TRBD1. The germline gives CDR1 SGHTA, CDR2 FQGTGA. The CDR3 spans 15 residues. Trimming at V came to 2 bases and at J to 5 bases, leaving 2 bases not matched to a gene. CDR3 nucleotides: TGTGCCAGCAGCTTAGGCAGGGGGCATAATTCACCCCTCCACTTT. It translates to CASSLGRGHNSPLHF.

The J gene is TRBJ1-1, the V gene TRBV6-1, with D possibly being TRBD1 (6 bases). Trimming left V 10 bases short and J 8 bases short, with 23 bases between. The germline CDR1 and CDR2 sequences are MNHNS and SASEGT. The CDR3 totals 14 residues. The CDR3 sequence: CAIDTRGLILEAFF. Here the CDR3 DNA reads TGTGCCATCGACACCAGGGGATTGATCCTAGAAGCTTTCTTT.

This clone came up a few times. CDR3 amino acids: CAWSVGRGAQPQHF. The CDR3 DNA sequence: TGTGCCTGGAGCGTGGGGAGGGGAGCTCAGCCCCAGCATTTT. The V and J genes are TRBV30 and TRBJ1-5, with TRBD1 as a possible D gene (5 bases). The CDR3 covers 14 residues. The germline gives CDR1 GTSNPN, CDR2 SVGIG (reference sequence). V lost 3 bases, J lost 6 bases, and 15 bases lay in between.

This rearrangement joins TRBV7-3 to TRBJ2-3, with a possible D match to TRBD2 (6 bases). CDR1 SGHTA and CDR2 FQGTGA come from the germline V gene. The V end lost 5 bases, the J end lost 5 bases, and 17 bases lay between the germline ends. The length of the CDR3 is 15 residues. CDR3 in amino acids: CASSTGAGLGDTQYF. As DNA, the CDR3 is TGTGCCAGCAGCACAGGCGCGGGGTTGGGAGATACGCAGTATTTT.

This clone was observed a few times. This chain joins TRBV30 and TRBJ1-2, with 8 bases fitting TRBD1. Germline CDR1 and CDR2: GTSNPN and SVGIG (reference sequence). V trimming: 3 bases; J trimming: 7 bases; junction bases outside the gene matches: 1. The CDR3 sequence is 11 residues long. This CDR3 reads CAWRDRAGYTF. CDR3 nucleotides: TGTGCCTGGAGGGACAGGGCTGGCTACACCTTC.

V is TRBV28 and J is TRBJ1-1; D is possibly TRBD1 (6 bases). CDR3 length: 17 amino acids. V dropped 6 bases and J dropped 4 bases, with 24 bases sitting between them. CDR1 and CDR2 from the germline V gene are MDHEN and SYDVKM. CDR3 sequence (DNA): TGTGCCAGCAGGACTTCCGGGGCTGAGGGGGAAAGCACTGAAGCTTTCTTT. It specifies CASRTSGAEGESTEAFF. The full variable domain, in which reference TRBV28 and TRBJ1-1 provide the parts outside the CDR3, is DVKVTQSSRYLVKRTGEKVFLECVQDMDHENMFWYRQDPGLGLRLIYFSYDVKMKEKGDIPEGYSVSREKKERFSLILESASTNQTSMYLCASRTSGAEGESTEAFFGQGTRLTVV.

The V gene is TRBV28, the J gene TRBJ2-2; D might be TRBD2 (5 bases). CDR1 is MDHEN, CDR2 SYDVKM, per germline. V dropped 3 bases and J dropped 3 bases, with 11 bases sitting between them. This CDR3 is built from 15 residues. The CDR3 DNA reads TGTGCCAGCAGTTTTGGCGGGTGGGACACCGGGGAGCTGTTTTTT. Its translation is CASSFGGWDTGELFF. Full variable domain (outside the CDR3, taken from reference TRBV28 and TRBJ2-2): DVKVTQSSRYLVKRTGEKVFLECVQDMDHENMFWYRQDPGLGLRLIYFSYDVKMKEKGDIPEGYSVSREKKERFSLILESASTNQTSMYLCASSFGGWDTGELFFGEGSRLTVL.

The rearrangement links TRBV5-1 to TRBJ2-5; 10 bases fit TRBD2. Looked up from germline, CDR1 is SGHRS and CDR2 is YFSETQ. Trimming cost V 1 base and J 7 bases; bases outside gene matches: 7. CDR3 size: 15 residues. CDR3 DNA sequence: TGCGCCAGCAGCTTGTCGGCTAGCGGGAGTAGGACCCAGTACTTC. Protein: CASSLSASGSRTQYF.

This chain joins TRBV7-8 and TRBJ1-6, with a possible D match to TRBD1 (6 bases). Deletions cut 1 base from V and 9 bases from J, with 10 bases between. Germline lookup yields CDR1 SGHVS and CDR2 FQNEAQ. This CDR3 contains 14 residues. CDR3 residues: CASSLVQGSSPLHF. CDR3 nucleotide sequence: TGTGCCAGCAGCTTAGTCCAGGGGAGTTCACCCCTCCACTTT.

The DNA of the CDR3 is TGCGCCAGCAGACGGGGACAGGGGTTAGCCGGGGAGCTGTTTTTT. Amino acids: CASRRGQGLAGELFF. J is TRBJ2-2 and V is TRBV5-1; the match to TRBD1 covers 10 bases. The V and J ends lost 5 bases and 6 bases, in that order; junction bases with no gene match: 7. This CDR3 spans 15 amino acids. The germline CDR1 and CDR2 sequences are SGHRS and YFSETQ.

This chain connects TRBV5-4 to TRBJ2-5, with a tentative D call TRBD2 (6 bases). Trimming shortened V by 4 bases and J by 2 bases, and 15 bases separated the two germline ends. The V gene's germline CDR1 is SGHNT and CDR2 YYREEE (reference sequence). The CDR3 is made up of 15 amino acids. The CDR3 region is CASSAGLMRQETQYF. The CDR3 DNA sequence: TGTGCCAGCAGCGCAGGACTAATGAGACAAGAGACCCAGTACTTC.

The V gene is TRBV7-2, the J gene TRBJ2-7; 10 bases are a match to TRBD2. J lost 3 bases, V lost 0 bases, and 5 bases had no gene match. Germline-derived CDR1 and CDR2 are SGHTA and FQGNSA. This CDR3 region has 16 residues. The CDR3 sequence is CASSLAFSGGGYEQYF. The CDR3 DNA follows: TGTGCCAGCAGCTTAGCGTTCAGCGGGGGGGGCTACGAGCAGTACTTC.